This TCR beta chain was recorded in a study of blood T cell repertoires in COVID-19. Study-wide background: The study counted Cohort 3 donors as recovered given two negative PCRs, clearance, or symptom resolution. T cells, B-cell-depleted T cells, or PBMCs supplied cDNA or gDNA.

Participant ages covered roughly 18 to 90 years across 24 US areas. This clone was detected only a few times. As processed by the authors: Scientists estimated how many nucleated cells there were by amplifying reference gene primers. TCRdb keeps only in-frame clones here, not all; method: immunoSEQ multiplex PCR. V and J calls plus clone size are reproduced from that table; the DNA served to infer D and trimming. The sample lists some 200,000 clones, 87% seen once, with roughly 7.2% in the top ten. The sequence came from a man between 25 and 39 years old in a cohort exposed to, infected with or recovered from COVID-19 (not recorded which). The sample consisted of PBMCs or T cells enriched from blood (not recorded which).

The CDR3 here is CATRGTGNQPQHF. DNA for the CDR3: TGTGCCACCAGGGGGACAGGGAACCAGCCCCAGCATTTT. V and J are TRBV24-1 and TRBJ1-5; 9 bases match TRBD1. The CDR3 sequence is 13 residues long. Germline V lookup: CDR1 KGHDR, CDR2 SFDVKD. Trimming took 7 bases from V and 7 from J; bases not matched to a gene: 4.